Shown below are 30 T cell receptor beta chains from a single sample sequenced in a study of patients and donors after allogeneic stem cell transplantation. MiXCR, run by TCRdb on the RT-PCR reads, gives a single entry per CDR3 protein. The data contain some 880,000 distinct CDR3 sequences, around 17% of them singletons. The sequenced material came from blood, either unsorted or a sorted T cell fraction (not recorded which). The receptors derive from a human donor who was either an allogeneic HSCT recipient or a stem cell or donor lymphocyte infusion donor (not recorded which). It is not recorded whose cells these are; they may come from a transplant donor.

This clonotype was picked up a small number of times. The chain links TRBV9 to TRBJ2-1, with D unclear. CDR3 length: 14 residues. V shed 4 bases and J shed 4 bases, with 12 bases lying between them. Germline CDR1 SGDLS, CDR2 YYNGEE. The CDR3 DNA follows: TGTGCCAGCAGCTCTCCCGACGAATACAATGAGCAGTTCTTC. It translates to CASSSPDEYNEQFF.

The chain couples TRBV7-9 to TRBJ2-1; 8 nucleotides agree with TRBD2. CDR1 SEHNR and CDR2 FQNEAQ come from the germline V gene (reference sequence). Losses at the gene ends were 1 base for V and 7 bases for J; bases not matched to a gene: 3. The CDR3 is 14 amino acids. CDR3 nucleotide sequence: TGTGCCAGCAGCTTAGGAGCGGGGGTGAATGAGCAGTTCTTC. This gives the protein CASSLGAGVNEQFF.

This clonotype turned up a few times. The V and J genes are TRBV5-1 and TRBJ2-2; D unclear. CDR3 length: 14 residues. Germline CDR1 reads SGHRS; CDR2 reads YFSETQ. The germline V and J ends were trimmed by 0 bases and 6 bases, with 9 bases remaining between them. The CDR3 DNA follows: TGCGCCAGCAGCTTGGCTGGGGTTCCCGGGGAGCTGTTTTTT. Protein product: CASSLAGVPGELFF. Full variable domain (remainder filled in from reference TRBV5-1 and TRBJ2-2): KAGVTQTPRYLIKTRGQQVTLSCSPISGHRSVSWYQQTPGQGLQFLFEYFSETQRNKGNFPGRFSGRQFSNSRSEMNVSTLELGDSALYLCASSLAGVPGELFFGEGSRLTVL.

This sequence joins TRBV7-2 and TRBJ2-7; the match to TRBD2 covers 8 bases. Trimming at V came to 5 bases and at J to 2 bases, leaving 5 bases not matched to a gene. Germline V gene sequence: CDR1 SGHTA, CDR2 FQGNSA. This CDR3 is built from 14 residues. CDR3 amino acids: CASSPGLDPYEQYF. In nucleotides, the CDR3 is TGTGCCAGCAGCCCGGGACTAGATCCCTACGAGCAGTACTTC. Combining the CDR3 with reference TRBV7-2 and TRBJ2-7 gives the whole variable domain GAGVSQSPSNKVTEKGKDVELRCDPISGHTALYWYRQSLGQGLEFLIYFQGNSAPDKSGLPSDRFSAERTGGSVSTLTIQRTQQEDSAVYLCASSPGLDPYEQYFGPGTRLTVT.

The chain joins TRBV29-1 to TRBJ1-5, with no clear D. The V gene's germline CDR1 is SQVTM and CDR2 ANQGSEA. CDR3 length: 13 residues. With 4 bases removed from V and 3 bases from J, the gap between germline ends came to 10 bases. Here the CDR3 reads CSVVSRPNQPQHF. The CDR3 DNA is TGCAGCGTTGTTTCCAGACCCAATCAGCCCCAGCATTTT.

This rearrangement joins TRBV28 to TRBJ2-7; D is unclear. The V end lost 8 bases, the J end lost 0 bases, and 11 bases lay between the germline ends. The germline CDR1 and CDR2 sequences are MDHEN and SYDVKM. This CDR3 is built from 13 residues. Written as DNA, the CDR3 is TGTGCCAGCGGGCAGCTCACCTCCTACGAGCAGTACTTC. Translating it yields CASGQLTSYEQYF.

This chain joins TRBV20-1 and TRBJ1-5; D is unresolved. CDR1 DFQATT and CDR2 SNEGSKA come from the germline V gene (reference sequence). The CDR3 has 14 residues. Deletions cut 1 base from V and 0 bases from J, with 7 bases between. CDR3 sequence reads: CSARVSGSNQPQHF. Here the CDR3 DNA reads TGCAGTGCTAGAGTCTCCGGTAGCAATCAGCCCCAGCATTTT.

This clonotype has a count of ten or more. CDR3 nucleotide sequence: TGTGCCAGCAGCCCCTTCAGGCCAGCCTATAATGAAGCTTTCTTT. As protein: CASSPFRPAYNEAFF. This chain uses TRBV12-3 or TRBV12-4 with TRBJ1-1; D remains ambiguous. V dropped 6 bases and J dropped 7 bases, with 21 bases sitting between them. The CDR3 covers 15 residues.

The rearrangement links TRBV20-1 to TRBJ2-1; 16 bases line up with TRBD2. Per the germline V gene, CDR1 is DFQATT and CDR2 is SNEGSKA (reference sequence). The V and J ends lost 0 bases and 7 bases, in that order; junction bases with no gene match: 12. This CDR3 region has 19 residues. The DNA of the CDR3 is TGCAGTGCTAGAGAGGGACTAGCGGGAGGGCCGGGGTCGAAAAATGAGCAGTTCTTC. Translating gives CSAREGLAGGPGSKNEQFF.

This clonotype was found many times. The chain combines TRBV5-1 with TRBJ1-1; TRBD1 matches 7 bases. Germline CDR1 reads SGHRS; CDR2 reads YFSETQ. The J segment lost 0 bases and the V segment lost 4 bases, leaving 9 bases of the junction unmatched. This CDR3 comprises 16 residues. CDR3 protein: CASSGGQVGMNTEAFF. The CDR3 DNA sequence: TGCGCCAGCAGCGGCGGACAGGTGGGCATGAACACTGAAGCTTTCTTT. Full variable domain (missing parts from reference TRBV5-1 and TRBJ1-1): KAGVTQTPRYLIKTRGQQVTLSCSPISGHRSVSWYQQTPGQGLQFLFEYFSETQRNKGNFPGRFSGRQFSNSRSEMNVSTLELGDSALYLCASSGGQVGMNTEAFFGQGTRLTVV.

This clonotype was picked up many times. Written as DNA, the CDR3 is TGTGCCAGCGACGGGACTCAAGCTTTCTTT. Translation gives CASDGTQAFF. The V call is TRBV12-3 or TRBV12-4, the J call TRBJ1-1, with D perhaps matching TRBD1 (5 bases). CDR3 length: 10 amino acids. Trimming stripped 8 bases from V and 9 bases from J, with 10 bases between.

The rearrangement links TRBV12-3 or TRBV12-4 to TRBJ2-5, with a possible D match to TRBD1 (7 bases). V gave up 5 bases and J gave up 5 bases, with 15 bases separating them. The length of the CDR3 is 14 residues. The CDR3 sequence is CASSRGKGAETQYF. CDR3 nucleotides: TGTGCCAGCAGTCGCGGGAAGGGGGCCGAGACCCAGTACTTC.

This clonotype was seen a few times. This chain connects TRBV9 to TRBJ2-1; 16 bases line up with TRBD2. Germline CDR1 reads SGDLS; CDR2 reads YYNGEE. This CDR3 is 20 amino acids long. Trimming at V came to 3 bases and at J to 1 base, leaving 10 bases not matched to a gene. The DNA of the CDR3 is TGTGCCAGCAGCGCGGGACTAGCGGGGGGGAATCACCCTTCCTACAATGAGCAGTTCTTC. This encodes CASSAGLAGGNHPSYNEQFF.

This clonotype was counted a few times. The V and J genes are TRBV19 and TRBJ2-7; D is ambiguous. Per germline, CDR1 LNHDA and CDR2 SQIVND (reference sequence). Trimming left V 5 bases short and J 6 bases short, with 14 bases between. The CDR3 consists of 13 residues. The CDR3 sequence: CASSPVVRGEQYF. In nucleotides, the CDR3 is TGTGCCAGTAGTCCCGTTGTGAGAGGCGAGCAGTACTTC.

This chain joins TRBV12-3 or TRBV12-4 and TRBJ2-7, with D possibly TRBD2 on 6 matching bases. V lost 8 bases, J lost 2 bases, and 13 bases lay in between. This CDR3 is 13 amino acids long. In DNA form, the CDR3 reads TGTGCCAGCGCCCCGCGGGGACCCTACGAGCAGTACTTC. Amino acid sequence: CASAPRGPYEQYF.

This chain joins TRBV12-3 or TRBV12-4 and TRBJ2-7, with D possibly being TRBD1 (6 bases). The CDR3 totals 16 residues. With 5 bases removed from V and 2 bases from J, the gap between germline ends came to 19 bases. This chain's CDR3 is CASSALQGREAYEQYF. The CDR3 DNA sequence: TGTGCCAGCAGTGCCCTACAGGGACGAGAAGCCTACGAGCAGTACTTC.

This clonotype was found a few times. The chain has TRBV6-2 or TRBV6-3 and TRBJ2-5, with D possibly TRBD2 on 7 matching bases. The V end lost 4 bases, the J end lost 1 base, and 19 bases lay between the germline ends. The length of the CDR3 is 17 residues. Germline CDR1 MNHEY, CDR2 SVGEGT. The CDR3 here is CASSFSPGGGIQETQYF. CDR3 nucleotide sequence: TGTGCCAGCAGTTTCTCCCCAGGCGGGGGCATCCAAGAGACCCAGTACTTC.

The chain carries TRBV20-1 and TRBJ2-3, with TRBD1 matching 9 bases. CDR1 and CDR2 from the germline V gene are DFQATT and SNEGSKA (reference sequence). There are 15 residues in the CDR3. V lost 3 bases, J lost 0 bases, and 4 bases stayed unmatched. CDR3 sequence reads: CSARWDRASTDTQYF. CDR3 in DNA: TGCAGTGCTAGGTGGGACAGGGCAAGCACAGATACGCAGTATTTT.

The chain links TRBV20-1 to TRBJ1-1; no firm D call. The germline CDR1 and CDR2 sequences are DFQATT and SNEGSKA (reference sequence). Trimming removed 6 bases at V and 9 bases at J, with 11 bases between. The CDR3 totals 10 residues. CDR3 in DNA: TGCAGTGCCACCCTGGGGAAAGCTTTCTTT. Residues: CSATLGKAFF.

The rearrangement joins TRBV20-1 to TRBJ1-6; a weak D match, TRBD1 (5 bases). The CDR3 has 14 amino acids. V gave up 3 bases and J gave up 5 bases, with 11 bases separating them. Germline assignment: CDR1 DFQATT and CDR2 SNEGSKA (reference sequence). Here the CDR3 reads CSARTEPNNSPLHF. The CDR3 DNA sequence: TGCAGTGCTAGGACAGAACCCAATAATTCACCCCTCCACTTT.

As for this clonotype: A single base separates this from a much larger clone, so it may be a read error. Here the CDR3 DNA reads TGTGCCTCCGGGACAGGGGAAGGTCAGCTCCAGCATTTT. Its protein is CASGTGEGQLQHF. The chain uses TRBV6-6 and TRBJ1-5, with 10 nucleotides matching TRBD1. Germline CDR1 is MNHNY and CDR2 is SVGAGI (reference sequence). This CDR3 region has 13 residues.

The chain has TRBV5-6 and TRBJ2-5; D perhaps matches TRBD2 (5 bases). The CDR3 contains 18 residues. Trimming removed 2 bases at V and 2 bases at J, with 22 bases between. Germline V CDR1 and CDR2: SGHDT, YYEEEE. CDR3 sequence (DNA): TGTGCCAGCAGCTTTGAGGACTTTCGGCTGCCGAGGCAAGAGACCCAGTACTTC. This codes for CASSFEDFRLPRQETQYF.

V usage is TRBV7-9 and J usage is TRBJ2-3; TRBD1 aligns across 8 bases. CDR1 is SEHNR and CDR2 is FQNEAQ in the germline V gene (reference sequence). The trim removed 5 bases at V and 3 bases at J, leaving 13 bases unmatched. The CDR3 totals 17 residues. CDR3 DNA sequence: TGTGCCAGCAGCCTGGAGGTCAGGGGGCTTAGGACAGATACGCAGTATTTT. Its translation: CASSLEVRGLRTDTQYF.

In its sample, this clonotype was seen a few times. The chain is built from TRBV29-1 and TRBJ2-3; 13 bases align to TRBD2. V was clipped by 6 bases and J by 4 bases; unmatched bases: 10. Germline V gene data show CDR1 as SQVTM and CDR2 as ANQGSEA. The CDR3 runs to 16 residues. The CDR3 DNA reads TGCAGCGTGCCGGGACTAGCGGGAATGGTCGCAGATACGCAGTATTTT. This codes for CSVPGLAGMVADTQYF.

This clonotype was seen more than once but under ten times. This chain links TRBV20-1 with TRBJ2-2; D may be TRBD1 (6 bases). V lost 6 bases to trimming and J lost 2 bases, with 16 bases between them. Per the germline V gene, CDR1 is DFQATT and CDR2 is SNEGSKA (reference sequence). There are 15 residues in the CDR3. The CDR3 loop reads CSARGVSINTGELFF. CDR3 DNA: TGCAGTGCCAGGGGAGTCTCTATCAACACCGGGGAGCTGTTTTTT.

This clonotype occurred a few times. Written as DNA, the CDR3 is TGCGCCAGCAGCCAAGACGGGGCGGGGGTGACAGATACGCAGTATTTT. It is translated as CASSQDGAGVTDTQYF. The gene calls are TRBV4-3 and TRBJ2-3; 7 bases align to TRBD2. The trim removed 0 bases at V and 3 bases at J, leaving 6 bases unmatched. CDR3 size: 16 residues. Per the germline V gene, CDR1 is LGHNA and CDR2 is YSLEER.

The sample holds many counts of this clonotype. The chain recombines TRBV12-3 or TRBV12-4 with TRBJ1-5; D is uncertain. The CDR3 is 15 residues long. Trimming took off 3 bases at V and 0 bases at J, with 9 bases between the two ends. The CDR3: CASSLSLISNQPQHF. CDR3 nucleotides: TGTGCCAGCAGTTTGTCTCTGATTAGCAATCAGCCCCAGCATTTT.

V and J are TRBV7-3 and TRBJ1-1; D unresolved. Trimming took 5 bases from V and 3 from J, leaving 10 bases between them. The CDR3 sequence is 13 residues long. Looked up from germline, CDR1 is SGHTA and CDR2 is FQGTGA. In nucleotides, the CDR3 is TGTGCCAGCAGCCACGAACGGTACACTGAAGCTTTCTTT. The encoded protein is CASSHERYTEAFF.

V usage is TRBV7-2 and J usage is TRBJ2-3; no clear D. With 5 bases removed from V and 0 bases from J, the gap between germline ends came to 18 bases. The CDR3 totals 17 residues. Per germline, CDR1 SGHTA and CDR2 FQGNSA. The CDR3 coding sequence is TGTGCCAGCAGCCCTTCAGGCCGGCGGAGAAGCACAGATACGCAGTATTTT. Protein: CASSPSGRRRSTDTQYF. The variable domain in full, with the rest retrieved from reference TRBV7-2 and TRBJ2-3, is GAGVSQSPSNKVTEKGKDVELRCDPISGHTALYWYRQSLGQGLEFLIYFQGNSAPDKSGLPSDRFSAERTGGSVSTLTIQRTQQEDSAVYLCASSPSGRRRSTDTQYFGPGTRLTVL.

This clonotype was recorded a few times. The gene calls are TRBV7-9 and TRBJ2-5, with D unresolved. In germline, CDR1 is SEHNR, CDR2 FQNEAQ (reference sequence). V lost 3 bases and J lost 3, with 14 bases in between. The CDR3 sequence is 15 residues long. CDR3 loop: CASSLARSSKETQYF. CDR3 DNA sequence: TGTGCCAGCAGCTTGGCCCGATCCAGTAAAGAGACCCAGTACTTC.